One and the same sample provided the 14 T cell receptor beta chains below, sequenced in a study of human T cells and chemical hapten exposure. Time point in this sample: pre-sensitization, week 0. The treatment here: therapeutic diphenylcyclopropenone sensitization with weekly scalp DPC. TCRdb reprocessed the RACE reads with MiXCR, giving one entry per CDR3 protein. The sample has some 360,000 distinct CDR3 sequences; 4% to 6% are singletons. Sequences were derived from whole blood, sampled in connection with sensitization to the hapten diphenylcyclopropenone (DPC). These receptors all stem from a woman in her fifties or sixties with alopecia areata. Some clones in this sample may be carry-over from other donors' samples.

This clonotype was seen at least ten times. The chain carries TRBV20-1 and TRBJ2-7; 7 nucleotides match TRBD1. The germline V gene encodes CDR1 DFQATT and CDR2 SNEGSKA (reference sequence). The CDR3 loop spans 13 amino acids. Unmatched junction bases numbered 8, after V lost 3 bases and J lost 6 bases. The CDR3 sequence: CSARVTGRFEQYF. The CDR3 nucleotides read TGCAGTGCTAGGGTGACAGGGCGTTTCGAGCAGTACTTC.

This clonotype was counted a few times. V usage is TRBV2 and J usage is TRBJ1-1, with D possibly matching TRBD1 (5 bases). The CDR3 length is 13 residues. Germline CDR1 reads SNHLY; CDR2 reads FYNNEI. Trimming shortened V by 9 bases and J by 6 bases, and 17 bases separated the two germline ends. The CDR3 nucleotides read TGTGCCAGTCTCCCCGATCAGGGCTCTGAAGCTTTCTTT. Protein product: CASLPDQGSEAFF.

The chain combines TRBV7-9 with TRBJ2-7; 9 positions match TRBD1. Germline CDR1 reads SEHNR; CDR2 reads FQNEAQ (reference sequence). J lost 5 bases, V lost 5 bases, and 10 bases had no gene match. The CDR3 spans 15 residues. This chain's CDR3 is CASSRSGTGRHEQYF. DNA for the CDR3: TGTGCCAGCAGCCGGTCAGGGACAGGGAGGCACGAGCAGTACTTC.

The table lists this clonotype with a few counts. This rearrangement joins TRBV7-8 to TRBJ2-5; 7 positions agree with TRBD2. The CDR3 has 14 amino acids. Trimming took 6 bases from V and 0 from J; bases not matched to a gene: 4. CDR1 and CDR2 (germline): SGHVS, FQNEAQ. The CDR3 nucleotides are TGTGCCAGCAGTCGGGACTACTACCAAGAGACCCAGTACTTC. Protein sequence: CASSRDYYQETQYF.

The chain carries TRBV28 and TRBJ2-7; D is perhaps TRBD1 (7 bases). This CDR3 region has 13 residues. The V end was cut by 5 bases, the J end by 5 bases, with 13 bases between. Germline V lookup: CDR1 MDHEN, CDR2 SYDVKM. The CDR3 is CASSETGRHEQYF. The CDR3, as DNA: TGTGCCAGCAGTGAGACAGGGAGGCACGAGCAGTACTTC.

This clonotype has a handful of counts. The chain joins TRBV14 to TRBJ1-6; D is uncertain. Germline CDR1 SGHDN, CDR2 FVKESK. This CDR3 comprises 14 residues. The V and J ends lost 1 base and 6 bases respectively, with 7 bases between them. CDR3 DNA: TGTGCCAGCAGCCAAGGCCAGCGTAATTCACCCCTCCACTTT. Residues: CASSQGQRNSPLHF.

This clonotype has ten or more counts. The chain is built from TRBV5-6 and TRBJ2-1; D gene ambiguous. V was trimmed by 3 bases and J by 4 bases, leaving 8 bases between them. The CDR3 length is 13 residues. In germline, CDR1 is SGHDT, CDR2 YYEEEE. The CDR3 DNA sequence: TGTGCCAGCAGCTCCTCCCGTTACAATGAGCAGTTCTTC. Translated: CASSSSRYNEQFF.

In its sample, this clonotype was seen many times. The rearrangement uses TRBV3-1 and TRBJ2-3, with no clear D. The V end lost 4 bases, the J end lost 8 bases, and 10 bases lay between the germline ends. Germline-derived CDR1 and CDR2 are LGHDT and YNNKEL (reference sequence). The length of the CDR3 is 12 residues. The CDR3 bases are TGTGCCAGCAGCCTGAGCCCCGGTACGCAGTATTTT. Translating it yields CASSLSPGTQYF.

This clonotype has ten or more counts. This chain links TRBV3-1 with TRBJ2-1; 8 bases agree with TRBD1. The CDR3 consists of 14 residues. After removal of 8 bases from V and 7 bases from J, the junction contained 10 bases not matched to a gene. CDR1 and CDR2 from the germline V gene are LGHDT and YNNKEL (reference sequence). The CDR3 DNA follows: TGTGCCAGCTCGTCAGGGGGCACTTGGAATGAGCAGTTCTTC. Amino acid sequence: CASSSGGTWNEQFF.

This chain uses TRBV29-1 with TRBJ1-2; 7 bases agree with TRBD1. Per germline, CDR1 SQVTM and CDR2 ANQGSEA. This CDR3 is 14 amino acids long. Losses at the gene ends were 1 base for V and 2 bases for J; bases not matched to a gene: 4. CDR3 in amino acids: CSVEGAGGNYGYTF. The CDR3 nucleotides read TGCAGCGTTGAAGGGGCAGGGGGAAACTATGGCTACACCTTC.

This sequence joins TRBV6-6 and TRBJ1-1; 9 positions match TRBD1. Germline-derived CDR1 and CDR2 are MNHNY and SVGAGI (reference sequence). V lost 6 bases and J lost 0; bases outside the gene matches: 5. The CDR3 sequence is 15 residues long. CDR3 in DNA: TGTGCCAGCAGCCGAGGGGACAGGGTGAACACTGAAGCTTTCTTT. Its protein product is CASSRGDRVNTEAFF.

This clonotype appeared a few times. CDR3 in DNA: TGTGCCAGCAGCCCGACAGGCGACAGATTTCAGCCCCAGCATTTT. Encoded protein: CASSPTGDRFQPQHF. This rearrangement joins TRBV6-6 to TRBJ1-5; TRBD1 might be the D (6 bases). From germline, CDR1 is MNHNY and CDR2 SVGAGI (reference sequence). Trimming stripped 6 bases from V and 6 bases from J, with 18 bases between. The CDR3 length is 15 residues.

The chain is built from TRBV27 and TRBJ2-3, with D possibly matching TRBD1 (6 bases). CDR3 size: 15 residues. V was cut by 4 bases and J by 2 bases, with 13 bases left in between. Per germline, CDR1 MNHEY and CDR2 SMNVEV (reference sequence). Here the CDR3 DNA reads TGTGCCAGCAGTTCAGACAGGAGACTCACAGATACGCAGTATTTT. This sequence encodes CASSSDRRLTDTQYF.

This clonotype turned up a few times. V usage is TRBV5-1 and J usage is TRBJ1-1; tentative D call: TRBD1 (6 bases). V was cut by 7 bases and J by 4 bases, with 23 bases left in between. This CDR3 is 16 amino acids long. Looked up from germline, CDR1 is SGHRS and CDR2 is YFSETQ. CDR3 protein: CASHSFGGGRGTEAFF. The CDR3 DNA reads TGCGCCAGCCACAGCTTCGGAGGGGGTCGGGGCACTGAAGCTTTCTTT.